A single sample gave rise to the 25 T cell receptor beta chains below, sequenced in a study of blood T cell repertoires in COVID-19. Sequencing was performed with immunoSEQ multiplex PCR; in TCRdb, only in-frame clones are kept and a portion is missing. The data contain 300,000 or so clones, 70% to 90% of them seen just once; the ten biggest clones take up 4.5% to 7%. The sequencing sample was made of PBMCs or T cells enriched from blood (not recorded which). The receptor source for this set is a woman in her twenties or thirties who had recovered from COVID-19.

This rearrangement joins TRBV7-9 to TRBJ2-7; 8 bases line up with TRBD2. The V and J ends lost 6 bases and 1 base, in that order; junction bases with no gene match: 8. The CDR3 runs to 15 residues. The germline V gene encodes CDR1 SEHNR and CDR2 FQNEAQ (reference sequence). This CDR3 reads CASSYGTRGSYEQYF. CDR3 DNA sequence: TGTGCCAGCAGTTATGGGACTAGGGGGTCCTACGAGCAGTACTTC.

This chain uses TRBV6-5 with TRBJ1-5; D gene unclear. This CDR3 has 14 residues. Trimming left V 8 bases short and J 0 bases short, with 11 bases between. Germline values: CDR1 MNHEY, CDR2 SVGAGI. The CDR3 spells CASGESYSNQPQHF. The CDR3 DNA sequence: TGTGCCAGCGGAGAATCTTATAGCAATCAGCCCCAGCATTTT.

The chain is built from TRBV27 and TRBJ2-2, with TRBD1 identical over 7 bases. Germline trimming cut 3 bases from V and 0 bases from J; bases unmatched to any gene: 4. The CDR3 totals 16 residues. Per germline, CDR1 MNHEY and CDR2 SMNVEV (reference sequence). The CDR3 sequence: CASSLSGTANTGELFF. In DNA, the CDR3 is TGTGCCAGCAGTTTGTCCGGGACAGCGAACACCGGGGAGCTGTTTTTT.

The sample holds a few counts of this clone. The CDR3 bases are TGTGCCAGCAGCCTCAGGACAGGGAGGACCAAAAACATTCAGTACTTC. Translated: CASSLRTGRTKNIQYF. The chain uses TRBV5-4 and TRBJ2-4; 8 nucleotides align to TRBD1. Looked up from germline, CDR1 is SGHNT and CDR2 is YYREEE (reference sequence). The CDR3 is made up of 16 amino acids. Germline trimming cut 4 bases from V and 2 bases from J; bases unmatched to any gene: 8. The full variable domain, in which reference TRBV5-4 and TRBJ2-4 provide the parts outside the CDR3, is ETGVTQSPTHLIKTRGQQVTLRCSSQSGHNTVSWYQQALGQGPQFIFQYYREEENGRGNFPPRFSGLQFPNYSSELNVNALELDDSALYLCASSLRTGRTKNIQYFGAGTRLSVL.

This chain links TRBV18 with TRBJ1-5, with 7 bases aligning to TRBD1. J was trimmed by 9 bases and V by 6 bases; bases with no gene match: 5. The CDR3 spans 12 residues. CDR1 is KGHSH, CDR2 LQKENI, per germline. This CDR3 is CASSHWTGPQHF. Written as DNA, the CDR3 is TGTGCCAGCTCTCATTGGACAGGGCCCCAGCATTTT.

The J gene is TRBJ2-5, the V gene TRBV9; possible D gene TRBD1, 6 bases. The CDR3 is made up of 14 amino acids. Trimming took 3 bases from V and 1 from J, leaving 10 bases between them. CDR1 is SGDLS and CDR2 is YYNGEE in the germline V gene. CDR3 loop: CASSARDTQETQYF. DNA for the CDR3: TGTGCCAGCAGCGCCCGGGACACCCAAGAGACCCAGTACTTC.

V is TRBV24-1 and J is TRBJ1-3; no reliable D call. Germline assignment: CDR1 KGHDR and CDR2 SFDVKD. The CDR3 length is 15 residues. Trimming took off 1 base at V and 3 bases at J, with 9 bases between the two ends. In DNA form, the CDR3 reads TGTGCCACCAGTGATTTATTCAGAAATGGAAACACCATATATTTT. Translation gives CATSDLFRNGNTIYF.

The chain joins TRBV7-2 to TRBJ1-2, with 10 bases identical to TRBD1. The CDR3 covers 16 residues. With V trimmed by 0 bases and J by 7 bases, 8 bases remained unmatched. Germline CDR1 reads SGHTA; CDR2 reads FQGNSA. The CDR3 DNA reads TGTGCCAGCAGCTTAGCTCCGGGACAGGGGATAAGTGGCTACACCTTC. The encoded protein is CASSLAPGQGISGYTF. Full variable domain (remainder filled in from reference TRBV7-2 and TRBJ1-2): GAGVSQSPSNKVTEKGKDVELRCDPISGHTALYWYRQSLGQGLEFLIYFQGNSAPDKSGLPSDRFSAERTGGSVSTLTIQRTQQEDSAVYLCASSLAPGQGISGYTFGSGTRLTVV.

J is TRBJ1-4 and V is TRBV25-1; 8 nucleotides match TRBD1. V dropped 4 bases and J dropped 3; count of bases not matched to a gene: 7. The CDR3 runs 16 residues. CDR1 is MGHDK and CDR2 is SYGVNS in the germline V gene. CDR3: CASSGQGTGSNEKLFF. CDR3 nucleotide sequence: TGTGCCAGCAGTGGCCAAGGGACAGGTTCTAATGAAAAACTGTTTTTT.

The rearrangement joins TRBV5-4 to TRBJ1-1; D gene uncertain. This CDR3 comprises 13 residues. Germline V gene sequence: CDR1 SGHNT, CDR2 YYREEE (reference sequence). V was cut by 9 bases and J by 0 bases, with 12 bases left in between. The CDR3 nucleotides are TGTGCCACTACGGGGTCAATGAACACTGAAGCTTTCTTT. Residues: CATTGSMNTEAFF.

The chain couples TRBV6-5 to TRBJ2-6; D call uncertain. CDR1 MNHEY and CDR2 SVGAGI come from the germline V gene. This CDR3 is built from 16 residues. Deletions cut 2 bases from V and 0 bases from J, with 8 bases between. In DNA, the CDR3 is TGTGCCAGCAGTTACGGGCTGAGCTCTGGGGCCAACGTCCTGACTTTC. Residues: CASSYGLSSGANVLTF.

CDR3 amino acids: CASSQRAGATEAFF. CDR3 in DNA: TGCGCCAGCAGCCAACGGGCGGGTGCCACTGAAGCTTTCTTT. The chain has TRBV4-1 and TRBJ1-1; D is undetermined. Per the germline V gene, CDR1 is MGHRA and CDR2 is YSYEKL. V lost 2 bases and J 4 bases, leaving 11 bases between the germline ends. CDR3 length: 14 amino acids.

This clone appeared once. V usage is TRBV6-5 and J usage is TRBJ1-6, with a tentative D call TRBD1 (5 bases). From germline, CDR1 is MNHEY and CDR2 SVGAGI. The CDR3 spans 15 residues. Deletions cut 2 bases from V and 8 bases from J, with 13 bases between. CDR3 in DNA: TGTGCCAGCAGTTACCAGGGTGGTGACGATTCACCCCTCCACTTT. Its translation: CASSYQGGDDSPLHF.

The genes are TRBV19 and TRBJ1-1, with a tentative D call TRBD1 (5 bases). V was clipped by 8 bases and J by 7 bases, with 20 bases between them. The CDR3 has 14 amino acids. Germline values: CDR1 LNHDA, CDR2 SQIVND (reference sequence). The chain's CDR3 is CASSTPGGVFEAFF. The CDR3 coding sequence is TGTGCCAGTTCGACCCCCGGGGGGGTATTTGAAGCTTTCTTT. The full variable domain, in which reference TRBV19 and TRBJ1-1 provide the parts outside the CDR3, is DGGITQSPKYLFRKEGQNVTLSCEQNLNHDAMYWYRQDPGQGLRLIYYSQIVNDFQKGDIAEGYSVSREKKESFPLTVTSAQKNPTAFYLCASSTPGGVFEAFFGQGTRLTVV.

The chain has TRBV3-1 (or the pseudogene TRBV3-2) and TRBJ2-2; 8 bases fit TRBD2. V trimming: 1 base; J trimming: 6 bases; junction bases outside the gene matches: 7. From germline, CDR1 is LGHDT and CDR2 YNNKEL (reference sequence). The CDR3 extends over 16 amino acids. CDR3 in DNA: TGTGCCAGCAGCCAAGTTTGGCGGGGGGTGGCCGGGGAGCTGTTTTTT. Translated: CASSQVWRGVAGELFF.

The chain uses TRBV30 and TRBJ1-2; D remains unclear. V was clipped by 3 bases and J by 0 bases, with 5 bases between them. The germline gives CDR1 GTSNPN, CDR2 SVGIG (reference sequence). The CDR3 runs 12 residues. This CDR3 is CAWRFTNYGYTF. The CDR3 nucleotides are TGTGCCTGGAGGTTCACTAACTATGGCTACACCTTC.

This clone has only one observation. CDR3 sequence: CAISAPGQGNTEAFF. As DNA, the CDR3 is TGTGCCATCAGTGCCCCGGGACAAGGGAACACTGAAGCTTTCTTT. The chain uses TRBV10-3 and TRBJ1-1; maybe TRBD1 (6 bases). Germline V gene sequence: CDR1 ENHRY, CDR2 SYGVKD. The germline V and J ends were trimmed by 4 bases and 1 base, with 13 bases remaining between them. The CDR3 is 15 amino acids.

The CDR3 sequence: CASKREGVIADTQYF. CDR3 coding DNA: TGCGCCAGCAAACGGGAGGGGGTTATCGCAGATACGCAGTATTTT. The chain links TRBV5-1 to TRBJ2-3, with 8 nucleotides matching TRBD2. This CDR3 contains 15 residues. V gave up 6 bases and J gave up 4 bases; unmatched junction bases: 10. Germline CDR1 and CDR2: SGHRS and YFSETQ.

This clone was counted between two and nine times. This chain joins TRBV19 and TRBJ1-6, with D possibly TRBD1 on 5 matching bases. In germline, CDR1 is LNHDA, CDR2 SQIVND (reference sequence). V was trimmed by 3 bases and J by 0 bases, leaving 18 bases between them. The CDR3 length is 19 residues. DNA of the CDR3: TGTGCCAGTAGTATGGGAGGCACAGGCTCAAGCTCCTATAATTCACCCCTCCACTTT. It is translated as CASSMGGTGSSSYNSPLHF.

J is TRBJ1-2 and V is TRBV27, with D perhaps matching TRBD1 (5 bases). The germline gives CDR1 MNHEY, CDR2 SMNVEV (reference sequence). This CDR3 comprises 14 residues. V dropped 5 bases and J dropped 5 bases, with 15 bases sitting between them. As DNA, the CDR3 is TGTGCCAGCAGTCCCTCCCAGGGAAGGTATGGCTACACCTTC. Translating it yields CASSPSQGRYGYTF.

This clone was detected only a few times. This chain links TRBV6-5 with TRBJ1-1; D uncertain. The CDR3 has 13 amino acids. Germline V gives CDR1 MNHEY, CDR2 SVGAGI. The V end lost 7 bases, the J end lost 9 bases, and 18 bases lay between the germline ends. The CDR3 reads CASNPLGAWQAFF. For the CDR3, the DNA is TGTGCCAGCAATCCACTTGGAGCTTGGCAAGCTTTCTTT.

This clone was seen once. The rearrangement joins TRBV6-5 to TRBJ1-2; TRBD1 is a possible D gene (5 bases). CDR1 MNHEY and CDR2 SVGAGI come from the germline V gene. The ends were cut back, 2 bases at V and 4 bases at J, with 11 bases in the middle. The CDR3 consists of 14 residues. The CDR3 spells CASSYNGAGYGYTF. CDR3 nucleotides: TGTGCCAGCAGTTACAATGGGGCTGGCTATGGCTACACCTTC.

This chain joins TRBV2 and TRBJ1-1; the match to TRBD1 covers 7 bases. This CDR3 region has 14 residues. Per germline, CDR1 SNHLY and CDR2 FYNNEI. With V trimmed by 7 bases and J by 1 base, 6 bases remained unmatched. The CDR3 sequence is CASIQGTQNTEAFF. The CDR3 bases are TGTGCCAGCATACAGGGGACGCAGAACACTGAAGCTTTCTTT.

The chain carries TRBV6-5 and TRBJ1-1; 10 bases line up with TRBD1. Germline CDR1 and CDR2: MNHEY and SVGAGI. The CDR3 contains 15 residues. With 0 bases clipped from V and 4 bases from J, the junction kept 2 bases outside the gene matches. The CDR3 loop reads CASSYSRDRGTEAFF. DNA for the CDR3: TGTGCCAGCAGTTACTCGCGGGACAGGGGCACTGAAGCTTTCTTT.

This chain connects TRBV25-1 to TRBJ1-1; unclear D gene. The length of the CDR3 is 14 residues. The V gene's germline CDR1 is MGHDK and CDR2 SYGVNS. Deletions cut 2 bases from V and 7 bases from J, with 14 bases between. CDR3 in amino acids: CASSEIDTVSEAFF. The CDR3 DNA is TGTGCCAGCAGTGAAATAGATACGGTTAGTGAAGCTTTCTTT.